This T cell receptor beta chain was sequenced during a study of blood T cell repertoires in COVID-19. The CDR3 consists of 14 residues. Germline-derived CDR1 and CDR2 are SGDLS and YYNGEE. V lost 6 bases and J lost 1; bases outside the gene matches: 4. Data came from immunoSEQ multiplex PCR; TCRdb stores just in-frame clones and leaves some out. This sample carries 200,000 to 250,000 clones, approximately 81% of them seen once, and the ten largest clones take about a sixth. Sequencing was performed on peripheral blood. The TCR sequence derives from an elderly woman with active or convalescent COVID-19. The chain combines TRBV9 with TRBJ2-3; 8 bases agree with TRBD1. This chain's CDR3 is CASMPGQGTDTQYF. CDR3 bases: TGTGCCAGCATGCCGGGACAGGGCACAGATACGCAGTATTTT.